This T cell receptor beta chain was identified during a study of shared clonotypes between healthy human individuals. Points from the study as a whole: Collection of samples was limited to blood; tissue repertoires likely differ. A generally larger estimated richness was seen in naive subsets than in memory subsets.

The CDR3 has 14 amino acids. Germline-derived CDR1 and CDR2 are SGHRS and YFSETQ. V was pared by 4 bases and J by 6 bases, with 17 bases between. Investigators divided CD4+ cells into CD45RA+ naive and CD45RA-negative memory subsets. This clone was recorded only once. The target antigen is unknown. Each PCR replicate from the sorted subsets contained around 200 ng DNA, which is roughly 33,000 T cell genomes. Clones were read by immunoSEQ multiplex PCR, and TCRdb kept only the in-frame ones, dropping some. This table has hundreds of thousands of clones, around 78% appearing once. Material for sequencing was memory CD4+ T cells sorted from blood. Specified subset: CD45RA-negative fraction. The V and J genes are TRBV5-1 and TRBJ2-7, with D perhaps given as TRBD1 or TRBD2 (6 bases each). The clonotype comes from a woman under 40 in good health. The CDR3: CASSPGDIASEQYF. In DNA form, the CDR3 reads TGCGCCAGCAGCCCGGGGGACATCGCATCCGAGCAGTACTTC.